The rows below give T cell receptor beta chains drawn from one sample of a study of shared clonotypes between healthy human individuals. TCRdb's copy holds only in-frame clones and misses some; the assay was immunoSEQ multiplex PCR. The sample gives about 1.1 million clones, 70% to 85% of which show up once; about 0.89% is in the top ten. Sequencing input: memory CD4+ T cells from PBMCs. Receptor source: a young man in good health. Some clones in this sample may be carry-over from other donors' samples. CDR3s leave out the opening cysteine and the closing phenylalanine or tryptophan.

TRBV5-1	TRBJ2-7	ASSLDVSYEQY
TRBV7-3	TRBJ2-3	ASSLGDTDTQY
TRBV4-3	TRBJ1-1	ASTWGVNTEAF
TRBV19	TRBJ2-5	ASSVSDHGWTGRETQY
TRBV7-8	TRBJ1-1	ASSLDWGAEAF
TRBV5-6	TRBJ1-1	ASSLAGGLNTEAF
TRBV7-8	TRBJ2-1	ATSPGQGRYNEQF
TRBV7-6	TRBJ2-1	ASSPTWAGAQNEQF
TRBV27	TRBJ2-1	ASSLSVLAGRNEQF
TRBV5-4	TRBJ2-3	ASSLSQGHTDTQY
TRBV11-3	TRBJ2-1	ASSPASGGYNEQF
TRBV18	TRBJ2-3	ASSTLAGGGTDTQY
TRBV2	TRBJ1-2	ASSEVQGTYGYT